The sequence of this TCR beta chain was determined in a study of Graves' ophthalmopathy and Graves' hyperthyroidism. CDR3 size: 15 residues. V dropped 10 bases and J dropped 0 bases, with 15 bases sitting between them. Germline-derived CDR1 and CDR2 are LNHNV and YYDKDF (reference sequence). RNA transcripts provided the template for amplifying TCR beta CDR3 regions. RT-PCR was first run with HTBI primers, then multiplex PCR in a second round. TCRdb itself ran the multiplex PCR reads through MiXCR, one entry per CDR3 protein. The sample lists about 740,000 distinct CDR3 sequences, around 40% occurring once.

The clonotype originates from an adult man with Graves' ophthalmopathy. The V call is TRBV15, the J call TRBJ1-4, with D perhaps matching TRBD1 (5 bases). Material: peripheral blood. The CDR3 DNA is TGTGCCAGCGGGGTGGGGGGAACAACTAATGAAAAACTGTTTTTT. This translates into CASGVGGTTNEKLFF. Based on the CDR3 plus reference TRBV15 and TRBJ1-4, the full variable domain is DAMVIQNPRYQVTQFGKPVTLSCSQTLNHNVMYWYQQKSSQAPKLLFHYYDKDFNNEADTPDNFQSRRPNTSFCFLDIRSPGLGDTAMYLCASGVGGTTNEKLFFGSGTQLSVL.